This TCR beta chain was sequenced in a study of long-term antiretroviral therapy in people with HIV. The germline V gene encodes CDR1 LNHDA and CDR2 SQIVND (reference sequence). V gave up 1 base and J gave up 0 bases, with 7 bases separating them. The CDR3 is 16 residues long. Note on this clone: Its antigen is unidentified.

At survey level, the immunoSEQ assay was run in its v3.0 version. Sequencing used immunoSEQ multiplex PCR; TCRdb keeps in-frame clones, though not all of them. Of about 6,400 clones listed, around 77% were seen once; the top ten hold about a sixth. Study-wide results and caveats: Diversity increased after ART yet remained lower than in transplant donor controls. Repertoire dominance by clones expanded before ART was seen at all time points.

The sample here was unsorted PBMCs, taken 0.5 years before starting antiretroviral therapy. The receptor was derived from a man between 40 and 49 years old with HIV. This chain uses TRBV19 with TRBJ1-6; unclear D gene. The CDR3 loop reads CASSIAQSSYNSPLHF. The DNA of the CDR3 is TGTGCCAGTAGTATAGCCCAGAGCTCCTATAATTCACCCCTCCACTTT. Drawing the rest from reference TRBV19 and TRBJ1-6, the complete variable domain is DGGITQSPKYLFRKEGQNVTLSCEQNLNHDAMYWYRQDPGQGLRLIYYSQIVNDFQKGDIAEGYSVSREKKESFPLTVTSAQKNPTAFYLCASSIAQSSYNSPLHFGNGTRLTVT.